Described below is a single T cell receptor beta chain sequence and its context. The target antigen is unknown. This sample was taken from a study of graft-versus-host responses after intestinal transplantation. Study context: Induction with anti-thymocyte globulin, then tacrolimus and steroids for three to four years, was given to all recipients.

The study's findings and limits: In patients with graft-donor T cell macrochimerism, allograft graft-versus-host to host-versus-graft clonal ratios were high. Detected in recipient marrow were GvH clones, some of which were first observed in ileum or blood. Declining HvG levels early post-transplant were linked to peak circulating GvH clone levels.

Generated by immunoSEQ multiplex PCR, the TCRdb table keeps only in-frame clones and is missing some. The table lists around 77,000 clones, approximately 94% of them singletons. The sample in question was unstimulated CD8+ T cells sorted from spleen or lymph node cells, obtained before intestinal transplant. The sequence was obtained from a human donor who received an intestinal transplant.

The CDR3 sequence is CASSLLVEEQFF. The CDR3 DNA reads TGTGCCAGCAGCTTACTCGTGGAAGAGCAGTTCTTC. The rearrangement links TRBV7-9 to TRBJ2-1; D remains ambiguous. With 2 bases removed from V and 10 bases from J, the gap between germline ends came to 9 bases. Per the germline V gene, CDR1 is SEHNR and CDR2 is FQNEAQ (reference sequence). This CDR3 is built from 12 residues.